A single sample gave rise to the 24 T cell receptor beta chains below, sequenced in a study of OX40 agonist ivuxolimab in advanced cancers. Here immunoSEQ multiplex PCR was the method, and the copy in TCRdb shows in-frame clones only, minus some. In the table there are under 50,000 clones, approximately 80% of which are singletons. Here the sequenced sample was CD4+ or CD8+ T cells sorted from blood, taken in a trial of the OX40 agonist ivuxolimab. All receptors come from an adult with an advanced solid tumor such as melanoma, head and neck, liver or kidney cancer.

CDR3 residues: CAWSPGASPEKLFF. DNA of the CDR3: TGTGCCTGGAGTCCTGGGGCGAGTCCTGAAAAACTGTTTTTT. This chain connects TRBV30 to TRBJ1-4; TRBD1 might be the D (5 bases). The germline V gene has CDR1 GTSNPN and CDR2 SVGIG (reference sequence). This CDR3 is built from 14 residues. Deletions cut 2 bases from V and 7 bases from J, with 14 bases between. Full variable domain (remainder filled in from reference TRBV30 and TRBJ1-4): SQTIHQWPATLVQPVGSPLSLECTVEGTSNPNLYWYRQAAGRGLQLLFYSVGIGQISSEVPQNLSASRPQDRQFILSSKKLLLSDSGFYLCAWSPGASPEKLFFGSGTQLSVL.

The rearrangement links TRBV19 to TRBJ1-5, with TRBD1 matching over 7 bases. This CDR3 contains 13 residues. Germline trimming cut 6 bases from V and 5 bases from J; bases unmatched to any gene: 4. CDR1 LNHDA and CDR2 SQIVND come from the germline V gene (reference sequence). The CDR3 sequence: CASSRDRDQPQHF. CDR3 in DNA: TGTGCCAGTAGCCGGGACAGAGATCAGCCCCAGCATTTT.

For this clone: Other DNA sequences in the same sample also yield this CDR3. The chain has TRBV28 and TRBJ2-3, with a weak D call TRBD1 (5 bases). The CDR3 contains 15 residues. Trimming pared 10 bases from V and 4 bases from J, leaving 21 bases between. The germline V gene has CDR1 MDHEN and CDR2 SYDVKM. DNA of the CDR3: TGTGCCACCTTACCGTGGGGCCGGAGCGCAGATACGCAGTATTTT. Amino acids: CATLPWGRSADTQYF.

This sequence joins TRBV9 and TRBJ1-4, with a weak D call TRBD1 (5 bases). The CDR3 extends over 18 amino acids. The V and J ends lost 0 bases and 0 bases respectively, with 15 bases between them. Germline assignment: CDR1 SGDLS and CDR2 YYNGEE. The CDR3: CASSVGFGTTATNEKLFF. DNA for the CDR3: TGTGCCAGCAGCGTAGGTTTTGGCACGACAGCAACTAATGAAAAACTGTTTTTT.

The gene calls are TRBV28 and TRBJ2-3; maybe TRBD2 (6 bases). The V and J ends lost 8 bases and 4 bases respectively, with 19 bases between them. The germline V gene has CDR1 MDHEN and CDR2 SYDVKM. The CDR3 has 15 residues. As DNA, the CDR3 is TGTGCCAGCGCCGCCGGAGGGAAGAGAGCAGATACGCAGTATTTT. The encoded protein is CASAAGGKRADTQYF.

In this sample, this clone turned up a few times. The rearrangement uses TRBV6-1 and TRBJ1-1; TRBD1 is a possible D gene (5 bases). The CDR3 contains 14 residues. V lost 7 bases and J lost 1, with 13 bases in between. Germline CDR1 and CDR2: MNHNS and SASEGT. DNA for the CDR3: TGTGCCAGCATCTACAATCAGGGGAACACTGAAGCTTTCTTT. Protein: CASIYNQGNTEAFF.

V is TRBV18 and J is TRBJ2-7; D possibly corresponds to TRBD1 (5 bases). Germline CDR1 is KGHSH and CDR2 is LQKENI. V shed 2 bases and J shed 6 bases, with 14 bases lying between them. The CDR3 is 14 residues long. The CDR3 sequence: CASSPRGRSVEQYF. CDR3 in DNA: TGTGCCAGCTCACCAAGGGGCAGGTCAGTCGAGCAGTACTTC.

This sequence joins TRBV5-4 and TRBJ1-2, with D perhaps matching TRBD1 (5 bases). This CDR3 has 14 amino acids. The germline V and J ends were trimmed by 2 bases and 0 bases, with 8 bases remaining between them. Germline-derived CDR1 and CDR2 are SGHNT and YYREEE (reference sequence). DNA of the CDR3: TGTGCCAGCAGCTTCCCAGGGTCTAACTATGGCTACACCTTC. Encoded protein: CASSFPGSNYGYTF.

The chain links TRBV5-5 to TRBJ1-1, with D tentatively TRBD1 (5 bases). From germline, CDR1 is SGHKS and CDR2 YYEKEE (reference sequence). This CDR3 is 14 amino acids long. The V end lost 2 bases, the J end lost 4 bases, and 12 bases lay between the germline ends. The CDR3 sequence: CASSFRGDSTEAFF. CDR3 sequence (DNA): TGTGCCAGCAGCTTCAGAGGGGATAGCACTGAAGCTTTCTTT.

DNA for the CDR3: TGTGCCAGCAGCTCACGCCAGGGAAAGGGGAACACTGAAGCTTTCTTT. Its translation: CASSSRQGKGNTEAFF. V and J are TRBV5-6 and TRBJ1-1, with a possible D match to TRBD1 (5 bases). Trimming removed 3 bases at V and 1 base at J, with 16 bases between. The CDR3 is 16 amino acids. Germline CDR1 reads SGHDT; CDR2 reads YYEEEE.

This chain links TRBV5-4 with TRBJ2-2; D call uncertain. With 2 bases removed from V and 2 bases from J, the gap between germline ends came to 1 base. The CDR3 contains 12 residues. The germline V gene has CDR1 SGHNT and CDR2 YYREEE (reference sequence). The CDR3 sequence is CASSLNTGELFF. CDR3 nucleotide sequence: TGTGCCAGCAGCTTAAACACCGGGGAGCTGTTTTTT.

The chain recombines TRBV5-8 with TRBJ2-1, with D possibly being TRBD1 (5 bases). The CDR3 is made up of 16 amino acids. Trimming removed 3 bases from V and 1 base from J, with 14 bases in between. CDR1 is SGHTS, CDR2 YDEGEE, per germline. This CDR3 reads CASSSPQGLSYNEQFF. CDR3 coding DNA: TGTGCCAGCAGCTCGCCCCAGGGCCTATCCTACAATGAGCAGTTCTTC.

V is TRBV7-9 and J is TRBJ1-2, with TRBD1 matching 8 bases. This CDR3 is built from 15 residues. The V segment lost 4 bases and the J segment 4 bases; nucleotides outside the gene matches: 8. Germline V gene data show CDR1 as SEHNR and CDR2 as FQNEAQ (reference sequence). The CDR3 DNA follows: TGTGCCAGCAGCTACGGATCCGGGACAGGCTATGGCTACACCTTC. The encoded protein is CASSYGSGTGYGYTF.

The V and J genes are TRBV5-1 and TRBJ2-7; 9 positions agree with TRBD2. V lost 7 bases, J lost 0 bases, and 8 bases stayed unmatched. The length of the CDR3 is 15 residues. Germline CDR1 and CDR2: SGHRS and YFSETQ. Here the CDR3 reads CASSTAGGSSYEQYF. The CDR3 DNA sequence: TGCGCCAGCTCTACGGCGGGAGGGTCCTCCTACGAGCAGTACTTC.

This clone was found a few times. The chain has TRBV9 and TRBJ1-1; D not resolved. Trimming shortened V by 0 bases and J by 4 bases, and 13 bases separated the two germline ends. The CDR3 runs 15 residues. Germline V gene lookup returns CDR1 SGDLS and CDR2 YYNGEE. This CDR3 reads CASSVGRAGLTEAFF. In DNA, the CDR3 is TGTGCCAGCAGCGTAGGGAGGGCCGGCCTCACTGAAGCTTTCTTT.

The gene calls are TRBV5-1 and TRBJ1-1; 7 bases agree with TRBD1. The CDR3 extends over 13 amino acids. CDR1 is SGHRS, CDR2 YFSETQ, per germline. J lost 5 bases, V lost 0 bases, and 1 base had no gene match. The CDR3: CASSLDRGTEAFF. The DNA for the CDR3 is TGCGCCAGCAGCTTGGACAGGGGTACTGAAGCTTTCTTT.

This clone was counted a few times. The CDR3: CASSESGQGYNEQFF. CDR3 coding DNA: TGCGCCAGCAGTGAGTCTGGGCAGGGGTACAATGAGCAGTTCTTC. The chain combines TRBV10-1 with TRBJ2-1, with D maybe TRBD1 (6 bases). The CDR3 spans 15 residues. Between the trimmed V and J ends, which lost 0 bases and 4 bases, there was a span of 10 bases. The germline gives CDR1 WNHNN, CDR2 SYGVQD (reference sequence).

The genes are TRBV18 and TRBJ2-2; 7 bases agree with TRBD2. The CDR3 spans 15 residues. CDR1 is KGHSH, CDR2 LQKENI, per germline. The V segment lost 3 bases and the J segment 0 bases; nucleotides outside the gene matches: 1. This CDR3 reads CASSPRGANTGELFF. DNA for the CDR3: TGTGCCAGCTCACCTCGGGGGGCGAACACCGGGGAGCTGTTTTTT. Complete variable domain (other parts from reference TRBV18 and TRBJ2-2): NAGVMQNPRHLVRRRGQEARLRCSPMKGHSHVYWYRQLPEEGLKFMVYLQKENIIDESGMPKERFSAEFPKEGPSILRIQQVVRGDSAAYFCASSPRGANTGELFFGEGSRLTVL.

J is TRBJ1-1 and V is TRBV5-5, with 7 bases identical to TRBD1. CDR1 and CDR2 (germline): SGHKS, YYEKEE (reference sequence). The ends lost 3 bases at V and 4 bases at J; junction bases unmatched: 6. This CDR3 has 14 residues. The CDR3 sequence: CASSYSGGSTEAFF. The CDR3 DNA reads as TGTGCCAGCAGCTACTCAGGGGGAAGCACTGAAGCTTTCTTT.

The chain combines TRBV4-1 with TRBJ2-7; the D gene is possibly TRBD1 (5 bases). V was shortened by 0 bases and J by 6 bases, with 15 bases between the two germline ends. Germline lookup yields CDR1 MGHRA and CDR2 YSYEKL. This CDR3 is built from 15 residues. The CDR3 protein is CASSQDRAGLSEQYF. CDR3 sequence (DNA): TGCGCCAGCAGCCAAGATCGCGCAGGGCTCAGCGAGCAGTACTTC.

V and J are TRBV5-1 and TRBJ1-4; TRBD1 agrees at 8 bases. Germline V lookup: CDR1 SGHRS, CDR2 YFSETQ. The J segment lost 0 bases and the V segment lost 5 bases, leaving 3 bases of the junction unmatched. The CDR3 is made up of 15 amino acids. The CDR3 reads CASRQGVATNEKLFF. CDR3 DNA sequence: TGCGCCAGCAGACAGGGGGTTGCAACTAATGAAAAACTGTTTTTT. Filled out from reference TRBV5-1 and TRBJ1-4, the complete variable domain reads KAGVTQTPRYLIKTRGQQVTLSCSPISGHRSVSWYQQTPGQGLQFLFEYFSETQRNKGNFPGRFSGRQFSNSRSEMNVSTLELGDSALYLCASRQGVATNEKLFFGSGTQLSVL.

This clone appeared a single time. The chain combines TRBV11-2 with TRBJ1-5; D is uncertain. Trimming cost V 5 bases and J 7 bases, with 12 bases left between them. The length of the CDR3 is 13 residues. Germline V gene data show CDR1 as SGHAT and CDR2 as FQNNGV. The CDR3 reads CASSLSGGQPQHF. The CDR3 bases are TGTGCCAGCAGCCTGAGCGGAGGCCAGCCCCAGCATTTT.

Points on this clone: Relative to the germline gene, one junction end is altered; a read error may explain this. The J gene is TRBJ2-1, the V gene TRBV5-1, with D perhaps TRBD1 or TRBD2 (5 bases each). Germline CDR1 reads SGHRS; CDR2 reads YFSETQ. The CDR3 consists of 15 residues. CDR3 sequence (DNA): TGCGCCAGCAGCTCAGCCGGGACGGGCTACAATAAGCAGTTCTTC. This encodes CASSSAGTGYNKQFF.

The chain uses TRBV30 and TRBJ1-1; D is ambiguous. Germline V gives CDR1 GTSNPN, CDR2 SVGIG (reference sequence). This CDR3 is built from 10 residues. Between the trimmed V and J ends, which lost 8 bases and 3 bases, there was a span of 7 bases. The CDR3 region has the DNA TGTGCCCCCAGGCACACTGAAGCTTTCTTT. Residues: CAPRHTEAFF.